Listed below are T cell receptor beta chains from one sample, sequenced in a study of shared clonotypes between healthy human individuals. TCRdb keeps only in-frame clones here, not all; method: immunoSEQ multiplex PCR. The sample lists about 2 million clones, approximately 94% occurring once. Sequenced sample: naive CD8+ T cells sorted from blood. These receptors were obtained from a young man in good health. Both conserved end residues are part of each CDR3.

V gene	J gene	CDR3 protein
TRBV7-9	TRBJ2-2	CASSLVGGAPITGELFF
TRBV7-3	TRBJ2-5	CASQLTGGSLETQYF
TRBV10-3	TRBJ2-3	CAISESGASRTDTQYF
TRBV5-6	TRBJ2-3	CASLPDPAGGTDTQYF
TRBV7-2	TRBJ2-1	CASSLGYFYNEQFF
TRBV11-2	TRBJ1-1	CASSLDGWGGNTEAFF
TRBV19	TRBJ1-3	CASTRTGEGSGNTIYF
TRBV9	TRBJ1-2	CASRDDRGDYGYTF
TRBV13	TRBJ2-3	CASSPGLAGKGDTQYF
TRBV19	TRBJ2-2	CASSIGGWDTGELFF
TRBV7-9	TRBJ2-3	CASSHPTGDSTDTQYF
TRBV6-1	TRBJ1-4	CASSELWTPASRLFF
TRBV6-1	TRBJ2-3	CASSDRWTAPPDTQYF
TRBV25-1	TRBJ1-5	CASSDNYSNQPQHF
TRBV9	TRBJ2-7	CASSPNSYYEQYF
TRBV29-1	TRBJ2-7	CSVQGGEQYF
TRBV7-6	TRBJ2-7	CASSLATGGDEQYF
TRBV19	TRBJ1-2	CASMGSGQDAEYGYTF
TRBV7-9	TRBJ2-7	CASSHSSGPSYEQYF